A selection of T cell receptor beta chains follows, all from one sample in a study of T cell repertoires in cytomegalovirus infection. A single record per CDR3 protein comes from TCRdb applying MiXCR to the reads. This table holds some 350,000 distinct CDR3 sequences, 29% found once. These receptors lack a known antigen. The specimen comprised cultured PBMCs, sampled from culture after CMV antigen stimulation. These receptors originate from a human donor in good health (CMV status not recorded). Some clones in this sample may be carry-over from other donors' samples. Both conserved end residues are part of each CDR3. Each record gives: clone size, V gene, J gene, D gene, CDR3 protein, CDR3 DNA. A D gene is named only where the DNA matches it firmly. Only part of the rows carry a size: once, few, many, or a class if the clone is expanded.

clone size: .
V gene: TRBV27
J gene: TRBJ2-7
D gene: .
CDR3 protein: CASSLNLGDEQYF
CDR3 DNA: TGTGCCAGCAGTTTAAATTTAGGGGACGAGCAGTACTTC

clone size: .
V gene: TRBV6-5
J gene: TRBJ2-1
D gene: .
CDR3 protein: CASSYSLIRKAYNEQFF
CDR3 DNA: TGTGCCAGCAGTTACTCCCTAATCAGGAAGGCCTACAATGAGCAGTTCTTC

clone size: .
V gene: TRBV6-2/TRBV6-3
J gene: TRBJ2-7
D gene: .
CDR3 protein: CASSYSQRSYEQYF
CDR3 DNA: TGTGCCAGCAGTTACTCCCAGCGGTCCTACGAGCAGTACTTC

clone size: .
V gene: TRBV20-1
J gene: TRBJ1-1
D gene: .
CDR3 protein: CSASRIGRVVNTEAFF
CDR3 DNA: TGCAGTGCTAGTAGAATCGGTCGGGTAGTAAACACTGAAGCTTTCTTT

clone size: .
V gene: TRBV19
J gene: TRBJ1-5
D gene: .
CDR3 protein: CASSIGSSPSRRPQHF
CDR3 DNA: TGTGCCAGTAGTATAGGATCCTCGCCCTCCAGGCGACCCCAGCATTTT

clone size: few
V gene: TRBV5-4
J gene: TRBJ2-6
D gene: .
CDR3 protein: CASKSDLNSGANVLTF
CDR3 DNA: TGTGCCAGCAAATCGGATCTGAACTCTGGGGCCAACGTCCTGACTTTC

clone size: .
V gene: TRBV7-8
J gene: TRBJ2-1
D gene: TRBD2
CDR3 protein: CASSVGRGGGEQFF
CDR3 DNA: TGTGCCAGCAGCGTGGGGCGGGGGGGCGGGGAGCAGTTCTTC

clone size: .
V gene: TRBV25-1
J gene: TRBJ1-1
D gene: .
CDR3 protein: CASSSFNTEAFF
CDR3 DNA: TGTGCCAGCAGTAGCTTTAACACTGAAGCTTTCTTT

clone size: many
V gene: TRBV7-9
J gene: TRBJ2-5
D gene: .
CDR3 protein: CASSERGQQETQYF
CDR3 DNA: TGTGCCAGCAGCGAGCGGGGACAACAAGAGACCCAGTACTTC

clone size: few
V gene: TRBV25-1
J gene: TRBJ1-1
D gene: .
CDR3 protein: CASSAWVENTEAFF
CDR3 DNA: TGTGCCAGCAGCGCGTGGGTGGAGAACACTGAAGCTTTCTTT

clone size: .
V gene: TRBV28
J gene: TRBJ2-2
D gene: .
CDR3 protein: CASSLSGGIANTGELFF
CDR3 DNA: TGTGCCAGCAGTTTATCGGGCGGGATAGCAAACACCGGGGAGCTGTTTTTT